Below are 10 T cell receptor beta chains sequenced from a single sample in a study of regulatory T cells in long-lasting Graves disease. Arm-PCR with iRepertoire HTBI primers amplified the CDR3 regions for these TCR beta libraries. Via MiXCR, TCRdb re-called the multiplex PCR reads, giving one row per CDR3 protein. The repertoire holds a few hundred thousand distinct CDR3 sequences, with approximately 22% as singletons. Documented time point: persistent/refractory GD, antithyroid drugs over 5 years with positive TRAb. PBMCs provided the RNA from which the TCR library was made. The source was peripheral blood mononuclear cells (PBMCs), collected when the disease was refractory, from a patient treated with antithyroid drugs. The origin of the receptors is a female donor with Graves disease.

The chain links TRBV9 to TRBJ1-1, with D hard to call. The V and J ends lost 0 bases and 4 bases respectively, with 7 bases between them. CDR1 is SGDLS, CDR2 YYNGEE, per germline. This CDR3 is 13 amino acids long. The CDR3 DNA reads as TGTGCCAGCAGCGTAGACAGCCTCACTGAAGCTTTCTTT. As protein: CASSVDSLTEAFF.

To note about this clonotype: An end of the junction differs from the germline gene, which may be a read error. The chain recombines TRBV28 with TRBJ2-5, with D hard to call. CDR1 is MDHEN and CDR2 is SYDVKM in the germline V gene. The CDR3 totals 15 residues. CDR3 protein: CASSQVLTIGETQYF. The CDR3 region has the DNA TGCGCCAGCAGCCAAGTCCTTACCATCGGGGAGACCCAGTACTTC.

The table lists this clonotype with many counts. This sequence joins TRBV27 and TRBJ2-2, with a weak D call TRBD1 (5 bases). CDR1 and CDR2 (germline): MNHEY, SMNVEV (reference sequence). This CDR3 is built from 13 residues. V gave up 2 bases and J gave up 6 bases, with 7 bases separating them. This chain's CDR3 is CASSLVGAGELFF. The CDR3 DNA reads TGTGCCAGCAGTTTAGTAGGGGCCGGGGAGCTGTTTTTT.

This clonotype was picked up many times. The chain combines TRBV6-9 with TRBJ2-4; 11 bases line up with TRBD2. The CDR3 is 17 residues long. V lost 4 bases to trimming and J lost 2 bases; unmatched junction nucleotides: 7. The V gene's germline CDR1 is MNHGY and CDR2 SVAAGI. The CDR3 spells CASSSIAGGPPKNIQYF. CDR3 DNA: TGTGCCAGCAGTTCCATAGCGGGAGGGCCACCCAAAAACATTCAGTACTTC.

This clonotype has a handful of counts. The chain carries TRBV7-8 and TRBJ2-7; TRBD2 matches at 9 bases. Germline CDR1 SGHVS, CDR2 FQNEAQ. V lost 5 bases and J lost 6; bases outside the gene matches: 11. The CDR3 sequence is 15 residues long. Here the CDR3 DNA reads TGTGCCAGCAGCGTGGCCGGACTAGCGAGGAGCGAGCAGTACTTC. Encoded protein: CASSVAGLARSEQYF.

A few counts support this clonotype. V and J are TRBV30 and TRBJ2-7, with 8 bases aligning to TRBD2. The length of the CDR3 is 13 residues. Looked up from germline, CDR1 is GTSNPN and CDR2 is SVGIG (reference sequence). V was clipped by 4 bases and J by 0 bases; unmatched bases: 2. The DNA for the CDR3 is TGTGCCTGGAATAGCGGGATCTCCTACGAGCAGTACTTC. Amino acids: CAWNSGISYEQYF.

This clonotype was recorded at least ten times. The chain couples TRBV2 to TRBJ1-1; D is unresolved. V was clipped by 1 base and J by 0 bases, with 9 bases between them. The CDR3 has 15 amino acids. Germline V lookup: CDR1 SNHLY, CDR2 FYNNEI. CDR3 amino acids: CASSEGNALNTEAFF. As DNA, the CDR3 is TGTGCCAGCAGTGAAGGGAATGCATTGAACACTGAAGCTTTCTTT.

CDR3 in DNA: TGTGCCAGCAGCCGGCTCACTGGAGGGGACTACGAGCAGTACTTC. This encodes CASSRLTGGDYEQYF. The V call is TRBV4-2, the J call TRBJ2-7; D might be TRBD2 (6 bases). The CDR3 is 15 residues long. Germline V gene lookup returns CDR1 LGHNA and CDR2 YNFKEQ. V lost 4 bases and J lost 3, with 16 bases in between.

This clonotype was counted ten times or more. The J gene is TRBJ2-7, the V gene TRBV2, with 9 bases that match TRBD2. The trim removed 6 bases at V and 2 bases at J, leaving 11 bases unmatched. CDR3 length: 16 residues. Per the germline V gene, CDR1 is SNHLY and CDR2 is FYNNEI. CDR3 loop: CASSSGQREVTYEQYF. The CDR3 nucleotides read TGTGCCAGCAGCTCAGGACAGCGGGAGGTAACCTACGAGCAGTACTTC.

V gene TRBV30 combines with J gene TRBJ1-1; D gene uncertain. This CDR3 region has 13 residues. With 3 bases removed from V and 4 bases from J, the gap between germline ends came to 12 bases. Looked up from germline, CDR1 is GTSNPN and CDR2 is SVGIG (reference sequence). CDR3 DNA sequence: TGTGCCTGGAGAAAAGGCCGAAGCACTGAAGCTTTCTTT. It yields the protein CAWRKGRSTEAFF.